Below are 7 T cell receptor beta chains sequenced from a single sample in a study of identical twins. TCRdb re-analysed the 5' RACE reads in MiXCR, keeping a single row per CDR3 protein. The repertoire holds approximately 500,000 distinct CDR3 sequences, about 16% seen once, with less than 0.5% in the top ten. These sequences were also reported in another study, on yellow fever vaccine responses in identical twins.

Sequencing was done on a sample of CD4+ T cells sorted from blood. The receptors stem from a woman younger than 30 in good health.

The chain uses TRBV18 and TRBJ2-5; D ambiguous. With 5 bases removed from V and 5 bases from J, the gap between germline ends came to 12 bases. This CDR3 has 13 residues. Germline lookup yields CDR1 KGHSH and CDR2 LQKENI. The CDR3 protein is CASSFAVEETQYF. CDR3 DNA: TGTGCCAGCTCATTCGCGGTTGAGGAGACCCAGTACTTC.

This clonotype was detected many times. J is TRBJ2-2 and V is TRBV7-2; TRBD2 is a possible D gene (5 bases). With 4 bases removed from V and 2 bases from J, the gap between germline ends came to 11 bases. Per germline, CDR1 SGHTA and CDR2 FQGNSA. The CDR3 is 15 residues long. The DNA for the CDR3 is TGTGCCAGCAGCTCCCGGACTGGAAACACCGGGGAGCTGTTTTTT. This gives the protein CASSSRTGNTGELFF. Using reference TRBV7-2 and TRBJ2-2 for the parts outside the CDR3, the full variable domain is GAGVSQSPSNKVTEKGKDVELRCDPISGHTALYWYRQSLGQGLEFLIYFQGNSAPDKSGLPSDRFSAERTGGSVSTLTIQRTQQEDSAVYLCASSSRTGNTGELFFGEGSRLTVL.

V gene TRBV10-3 combines with J gene TRBJ1-3, with TRBD1 identical over 7 bases. Germline-derived CDR1 and CDR2 are ENHRY and SYGVKD. CDR3 length: 15 residues. V shed 0 bases, J shed 4 bases, and the junction held 3 bases outside the gene matches. The CDR3 reads CAISESTGLGNTIYF. DNA for the CDR3: TGTGCCATCAGTGAGTCGACAGGGTTGGGAAACACCATATATTTT.

This clonotype was detected ten times or more. The chain recombines TRBV29-1 with TRBJ2-4; possibly TRBD1 for D (6 bases). With 6 bases removed from V and 3 bases from J, the gap between germline ends came to 18 bases. The CDR3 contains 15 residues. Germline V gene sequence: CDR1 SQVTM, CDR2 ANQGSEA. CDR3 sequence reads: CSVPRESGDKNIQYF. CDR3 DNA sequence: TGCAGCGTCCCCAGGGAATCAGGGGACAAAAACATTCAGTACTTC.

The chain carries TRBV12-3 or TRBV12-4 and TRBJ1-3; D unresolved. The V and J ends lost 2 bases and 0 bases respectively, with 5 bases between them. This CDR3 is built from 14 residues. CDR3 sequence reads: CASSLQSSGNTIYF. For the CDR3, the DNA is TGTGCCAGCAGTTTACAAAGCTCTGGAAACACCATATATTTT.

The V call is TRBV20-1, the J call TRBJ2-7; D is possibly TRBD1 or TRBD2 (6 bases each). CDR1 is DFQATT, CDR2 SNEGSKA, per germline (reference sequence). Trimming cost V 2 bases and J 3 bases, with 14 bases left between them. This CDR3 is 14 amino acids long. The CDR3 sequence: CSARPQGRDYEQYF. The DNA of the CDR3 is TGCAGTGCTAGACCCCAGGGGCGGGACTACGAGCAGTACTTC.

The gene calls are TRBV3-1 and TRBJ2-1; 10 bases align to TRBD2. The CDR3 length is 14 residues. Trimming cost V 8 bases and J 1 base; bases outside gene matches: 2. Germline-derived CDR1 and CDR2 are LGHDT and YNNKEL (reference sequence). The CDR3: CASCSGGSYNEQFF. The CDR3 DNA reads TGTGCCAGCTGTAGCGGGGGGTCCTACAATGAGCAGTTCTTC.